A single T cell receptor (beta chain) is shown here with its context. Antigen specificity is unknown. The source of the sample is a study of cytomegalovirus exposure and HLA in healthy donors. Study in general: Most donors, around 81% of 398 genotyped, fell in the Caucasian-associated ancestry cluster. Study results and limitations: One variant, a missense change in DCLRE1C, was linked in a later analysis to TCR beta V- and J-gene trimming. Prior analysis indicated that the majority of TCR beta V segments exhibited productivity approximately 87% or approximately 30% of the time.

Despite likely unrecorded immune exposures, the donors were nominally healthy at the time of sampling. PCR was performed using 60 Vbeta and 13 Jbeta primers. Libraries were prepared by immunoSEQ multiplex PCR; TCRdb keeps only in-frame clonotypes and omits some of them. The sample consists of roughly 150,000 clones, 55% to 85% of them appearing once. This CDR3 is 15 amino acids long. Germline V gene lookup returns CDR1 MNHNY and CDR2 SVGAGI (reference sequence). Germline trimming cut 4 bases from V and 10 bases from J; bases unmatched to any gene: 9. Sequencing input: PBMCs. The source is a man aged 35 to 55 in good health and CMV-seronegative. The V call is TRBV6-6, the J call TRBJ1-6, with TRBD1 matching 8 bases. The chain's CDR3 is CASSFPDREVSPLHF. In DNA, the CDR3 is TGTGCCAGCAGTTTTCCGGACAGGGAAGTCTCACCCCTCCACTTT.